A selection of T cell receptor beta chains follows, all from one sample in a study of shared clonotypes between healthy human individuals. Assay: immunoSEQ multiplex PCR; the TCRdb copy retains only in-frame clones and omits some. The data show approximately 2,000,000 clones, with around 92% seen just once and 0.3% to 0.45% held by the top ten. Sequencing was done on a sample of naive CD4+ T cells from PBMCs. The origin of the receptors is a man between 18 and 35 years old in good health. Some clones in this sample may be carry-over from other donors' samples. Both conserved end residues are part of each CDR3. A D gene is named only where the DNA matches it firmly. Clone size appears in some rows only: once, few, many, or a class for an expanded clone.

NA	TRBV18	NA	TRBJ1-4	CASSPSRNEKLFF	TGTGCCAGCTCACCATCCCGAAATGAAAAACTGTTTTTT
NA	TRBV27	NA	TRBJ2-4	CASSPLSLGSKNIQYF	TGTGCCAGCAGTCCCCTGAGCCTGGGGTCCAAAAACATTCAGTACTTC
NA	TRBV5-1	NA	TRBJ1-1	CASSLDGAGDTEAFF	TGCGCCAGCAGCTTGGATGGGGCAGGGGACACTGAAGCTTTCTTT
TRBD1	TRBV28	few	TRBJ1-2	CASSPLRDSYGYTF	TGTGCCAGCAGTCCACTCCGGGACAGCTATGGCTACACCTTC
TRBD1	TRBV28	NA	TRBJ1-4	CASQPRTGAYGTNEKLFF	TGTGCCAGCCAACCTAGGACAGGGGCCTATGGGACTAATGAAAAACTGTTTTTT
NA	TRBV18	NA	TRBJ1-2	CASSPLGNQYGYTF	TGTGCCAGCTCACCACTCGGGAACCAGTATGGCTACACCTTC
TRBD2	TRBV5-1	NA	TRBJ2-1	CASSLPGLGYNEQFF	TGCGCCAGCAGCTTGCCGGGACTAGGGTACAATGAGCAGTTCTTC
NA	TRBV7-2	NA	TRBJ2-7	CASSPQGQYEQYF	TGTGCCAGCAGCCCGCAAGGACAGTACGAGCAGTACTTC
NA	TRBV12-5	NA	TRBJ1-2	CASGLVEGGSGYTF	TGTGCTAGTGGTTTGGTAGAGGGCGGTAGTGGCTACACCTTC
NA	TRBV6-6	NA	TRBJ2-7	CASTSGPYEQYF	TGTGCCAGCACCTCAGGGCCCTACGAGCAGTACTTC
NA	TRBV19	NA	TRBJ1-2	CASPYTAAYGYTF	TGTGCCAGCCCCTACACAGCAGCCTATGGCTACACCTTC
TRBD1	TRBV18	NA	TRBJ1-1	CASSPGQANTEAFF	TGTGCCAGCTCCCCCGGACAGGCGAACACTGAAGCTTTCTTT
NA	TRBV6-6	NA	TRBJ1-1	CATRQLMNTEAFF	TGTGCCACAAGACAGCTCATGAACACTGAAGCTTTCTTT
NA	TRBV7-9	few	TRBJ1-1	CASRPLVSLNTEAFF	TGTGCCAGCAGACCCCTTGTCAGCTTGAACACTGAAGCTTTCTTT
NA	TRBV6-6	NA	TRBJ2-3	CASSYVADTQYF	TGTGCCAGCAGTTACGTGGCTGATACGCAGTATTTT
NA	TRBV7-3	NA	TRBJ2-2	CASSNRSRAGELFF	TGTGCCAGCAGTAACAGGAGCAGGGCCGGGGAGCTGTTTTTT
TRBD1	TRBV6-1	NA	TRBJ2-7	CASNLNRDRLYEQYF	TGTGCCAGCAACCTAAACCGGGACAGGCTTTACGAGCAGTACTTC
TRBD2	TRBV19	NA	TRBJ2-6	CASGGGSGANVLTF	TGTGCCAGTGGGGGGGGCTCTGGGGCCAACGTCCTGACTTTC
NA	TRBV9	few	TRBJ1-1	CASSVEFSSEAFF	TGTGCCAGCAGCGTAGAATTTTCCAGTGAAGCTTTCTTT
NA	TRBV5-1	NA	TRBJ2-3	CASSRRRTDTQYF	TGCGCCAGCAGCAGACGACGCACAGATACGCAGTATTTT
TRBD1	TRBV18	NA	TRBJ2-1	CASSPADRLREQFF	TGTGCCAGCTCTCCCGCGGACAGGCTGCGAGAGCAGTTCTTC
NA	TRBV29-1	NA	TRBJ2-5	CSVVGGPEETQYF	TGCAGCGTTGTAGGGGGGCCGGAAGAGACCCAGTACTTC
TRBD1	TRBV14	few	TRBJ1-5	CASSRTGSNQPQHF	TGTGCCAGCAGTAGGACAGGGAGCAATCAGCCCCAGCATTTT
NA	TRBV27	NA	TRBJ1-4	CASSFRTARNEKLFF	TGTGCCAGCAGTTTCCGGACAGCCAGGAATGAAAAACTGTTTTTT
TRBD2	TRBV5-1	NA	TRBJ2-2	CASSVLGRANLAGELFF	TGCGCCAGCAGCGTCTTGGGGAGGGCGAACCTCGCCGGGGAGCTGTTTTTT
TRBD2	TRBV13	few	TRBJ2-7	CASSLRDYYEQYF	TGTGCCAGCAGCCTACGGGACTACTACGAGCAGTACTTC
TRBD2	TRBV30	NA	TRBJ2-1	CAWSVLRAGGPYNEQFF	TGTGCCTGGAGTGTACTCCGAGCGGGAGGGCCCTACAATGAGCAGTTCTTC
TRBD2	TRBV5-6	NA	TRBJ2-3	CASSAPGTSGRIDTQYF	TGTGCCAGCAGCGCTCCCGGGACTAGCGGGAGAATAGATACGCAGTATTTT
NA	TRBV9	NA	TRBJ2-5	CASSVARTTGQETQYF	TGTGCCAGCAGCGTAGCTCGGACCACAGGGCAAGAGACCCAGTACTTC
NA	TRBV5-5	once	TRBJ1-1	CASSLGRNTEAFF	TGTGCCAGCAGCTTGGGACGGAACACTGAAGCTTTCTTT
NA	TRBV5-1	NA	TRBJ2-7	CASSLAGVGEQYF	TGCGCCAGCAGCTTGGCGGGGGTCGGCGAGCAGTACTTC
TRBD2	TRBV15	NA	TRBJ2-7	CATSSVSRGNEQYF	TGTGCCACCAGCAGTGTCTCGCGGGGGAACGAGCAGTACTTC
TRBD2	TRBV5-1	NA	TRBJ2-5	CASSLGAGGYQETQYF	TGCGCCAGCAGCTTGGGGGCGGGAGGGTACCAAGAGACCCAGTACTTC
TRBD2	TRBV19	NA	TRBJ2-2	CASSIAGGSTGELFF	TGTGCCAGTAGTATAGCCGGGGGGTCTACCGGGGAGCTGTTTTTT
TRBD1	TRBV28	NA	TRBJ1-2	CATYLSGTGAPPLTF	TGTGCCACCTACCTCTCCGGGACAGGGGCCCCACCTCTCACCTTC
NA	TRBV28	once	TRBJ1-2	CASSLGNYGYTF	TGTGCCAGCAGTTTAGGTAACTATGGCTACACCTTC
NA	TRBV5-1	once	TRBJ2-7	CASSLSGYPYEQYF	TGCGCCAGCAGCTTATCAGGGTACCCCTACGAGCAGTACTTC
NA	TRBV4-3	NA	TRBJ1-5	CASSQGVWEGGNQPQHF	TGCGCCAGCAGCCAGGGTGTTTGGGAAGGCGGCAATCAGCCCCAGCATTTT
TRBD2	TRBV6-6	NA	TRBJ2-1	CASSYSSGTYNEQFF	TGTGCCAGCAGTTACTCAAGCGGGACGTACAATGAGCAGTTCTTC
TRBD2	TRBV11-2	NA	TRBJ2-1	CASSRQGLAGFNEQFF	TGTGCCAGCAGCCGTCAGGGACTAGCGGGTTTCAATGAGCAGTTCTTC
NA	TRBV11-3	NA	TRBJ2-7	CASSSTPNEQYF	TGTGCCAGCAGCTCTACGCCCAACGAGCAGTACTTC
NA	TRBV6-6	NA	TRBJ1-5	CASSDNQPQHF	TGTGCCAGCAGCGATAATCAGCCCCAGCATTTT
TRBD1	TRBV28	NA	TRBJ2-5	CASTEGQGARETQYF	TGTGCCAGCACCGAAGGACAGGGGGCCAGGGAGACCCAGTACTTC
NA	TRBV6-1	NA	TRBJ2-5	CASSGRQVWTQYF	TGTGCCAGCAGTGGAAGACAGGTTTGGACCCAGTACTTC
NA	TRBV15	NA	TRBJ2-7	CATSRGGGREQYF	TGTGCCACCAGCAGAGGGGGTGGCAGGGAGCAGTACTTC
NA	TRBV15	NA	TRBJ1-5	CATSTTRPGEPQHF	TGTGCCACCAGCACGACCAGACCGGGTGAGCCCCAGCATTTT